This entry lists 11 T cell receptor beta chains sequenced from one sample in a study of blood T cell repertoires in COVID-19 (dated by TCRdb to 2020 to 2021). Receptors were amplified or captured by the immunoSEQ multiplex PCR assay. Not all clones reach the TCRdb copy of this immuneACCESS table, which keeps in-frame sequences only. Checked studies attribute under half of the gap to unresolved V genes and leave the rest unexplained. The sample profile shows fewer than 250,000 clones; approximately 84% of them were found once. The top ten hold 4% to 4.5% of the sample. Sequenced material: peripheral blood. The receptor set was obtained from a man between 45 and 60 years old with acute or convalescent COVID-19.

This clone was observed a handful of times. The chain's CDR3 is CASSLVRGYGYTF. The CDR3, as DNA: TGTGCCAGCAGTTTAGTACGGGGGTATGGCTACACCTTC. The chain has TRBV27 and TRBJ1-2; tentative D call: TRBD1 (5 bases). Trimming took 2 bases from V and 5 from J, leaving 9 bases between them. This CDR3 comprises 13 residues. Looked up from germline, CDR1 is MNHEY and CDR2 is SMNVEV (reference sequence).

The genes are TRBV2 and TRBJ1-5; TRBD1 might be the D (6 bases). The CDR3 runs 14 residues. V lost 2 bases and J 9 bases, leaving 14 bases between the germline ends. Germline CDR1 and CDR2: SNHLY and FYNNEI. Written as DNA, the CDR3 is TGTGCCAGCAGTGAAATAGGGGACATACGGCCCCAGCATTTT. It codes for CASSEIGDIRPQHF.

The CDR3 DNA sequence: TGTGCCAGCAGCCGAAGACAGGGGACGGACGAGCAGTACTTC. Protein: CASSRRQGTDEQYF. V and J are TRBV7-9 and TRBJ2-7, with 8 bases identical to TRBD1. Germline CDR1 SEHNR, CDR2 FQNEAQ (reference sequence). CDR3 length equals 14 residues. Trimming removed 5 bases from V and 5 bases from J; junction bases left unmatched: 8.

The chain couples TRBV7-3 to TRBJ1-3, with a weak D call TRBD1 (5 bases). Germline V gene data show CDR1 as SGHTA and CDR2 as FQGTGA. There are 17 residues in the CDR3. The germline V and J ends were trimmed by 5 bases and 2 bases, with 19 bases remaining between them. CDR3 region: CASSPSVTGGTGNTIYF. DNA for the CDR3: TGTGCCAGCAGCCCGTCCGTGACGGGGGGGACTGGAAACACCATATATTTT.

The chain is built from TRBV19 and TRBJ1-1; possibly TRBD1 for D (5 bases). The CDR3 is 16 residues long. The germline V gene encodes CDR1 LNHDA and CDR2 SQIVND (reference sequence). Trimming pared 3 bases from V and 0 bases from J, leaving 14 bases between. DNA of the CDR3: TGTGCCAGTAGTATCCTGCCCGGACACTTGAACACTGAAGCTTTCTTT. Amino acid sequence: CASSILPGHLNTEAFF.

This CDR3 is CASSFSRAGANVLTF. The CDR3 DNA reads TGTGCCAGCAGTTTTAGCCGGGCTGGGGCCAACGTCCTGACTTTC. The chain uses TRBV27 and TRBJ2-6; no definite D call. Germline CDR1 reads MNHEY; CDR2 reads SMNVEV (reference sequence). The CDR3 runs 15 residues. Trimming removed 3 bases from V and 2 bases from J, with 8 bases in between.

The chain combines TRBV2 with TRBJ1-4; 7 bases agree with TRBD1. The CDR3 length is 13 residues. Germline CDR1 and CDR2: SNHLY and FYNNEI. Losses at the gene ends were 7 bases for V and 3 bases for J; bases not matched to a gene: 2. CDR3 region: CASTGQANEKLFF. The CDR3 region has the DNA TGTGCCAGCACCGGACAGGCTAATGAAAAACTGTTTTTT.

The genes are TRBV19 and TRBJ1-1, with TRBD1 identical over 9 bases. The CDR3 extends over 15 amino acids. The germline CDR1 and CDR2 sequences are LNHDA and SQIVND (reference sequence). Losses at the gene ends were 3 bases for V and 4 bases for J; bases not matched to a gene: 6. This CDR3 reads CASSITGTGSTEAFF. CDR3 bases: TGTGCCAGTAGTATCACCGGGACAGGGTCCACTGAAGCTTTCTTT.

This clone was recorded once. The chain carries TRBV9 and TRBJ1-1; possibly TRBD1 for D (6 bases). CDR1 is SGDLS, CDR2 YYNGEE, per germline. Deletions cut 2 bases from V and 5 bases from J, with 16 bases between. The CDR3 has 15 residues. The CDR3, as DNA: TGTGCCAGCAGCGTTCAACCTCAGGGGTTGACTGAAGCTTTCTTT. Residues: CASSVQPQGLTEAFF.

Regarding this clone: A read error may produce the germline difference seen at one junction end. This rearrangement joins TRBV18 to TRBJ2-7, with 7 bases identical to TRBD1. The CDR3 sequence is 12 residues long. From germline, CDR1 is KGHSH and CDR2 LQKENI. This CDR3 reads CASSPGQLPPDF. The CDR3 nucleotides are TGTGCCAGCTCACCGGGACAGCTCCCCCCGGACTTC.

This chain connects TRBV11-2 to TRBJ1-1; TRBD1 might be the D (5 bases). The CDR3 runs 12 residues. Germline values: CDR1 SGHAT, CDR2 FQNNGV. V was pared by 0 bases and J by 8 bases, with 7 bases between. CDR3 sequence (DNA): TGTGCCAGCAGCTTAGAGCGGGGGGAAGCTTTCTTT. It is translated as CASSLERGEAFF.